This section outlines one T cell receptor (beta chain) sequence together with its context. Germline V gene lookup returns CDR1 DFQATT and CDR2 SNEGSKA (reference sequence). Trimming pared 0 bases from V and 10 bases from J, leaving 16 bases between. The CDR3 runs 14 residues. The sample is drawn from a study of spatial heterogeneity in lung cancer. For the study at large: Follow-up PBMC samples were sequenced when available, at a median of approximately two years after resection. An average of more than ten raw reads was observed per unique TCR and UMI combination.

As for time point: blood at routine non-recurrence follow-up after resection. Whole RNA from tumor, nontumor lung or frozen PBMC was sequenced unsorted. TCRdb independently ran MiXCR on the 5' RACE reads; one entry per CDR3 protein. The table shows about 110,000 distinct CDR3 sequences, with 11% occurring only once. The sample consisted of PBMCs, taken at follow-up. This chain connects TRBV20-1 to TRBJ1-5; D uncertain. The TCR was taken from a female donor with early-stage non-small cell lung cancer. Here the CDR3 DNA reads TGCAGTGCTAGAGACCTCGACTCAGTCAGTCCCCAGCATTTT. Translating it yields CSARDLDSVSPQHF.